What follows describes a single TCR beta chain. The data were taken from a study of blood T cell repertoires in COVID-19. The wider study: The cDNA or gDNA used as material had been derived from T cells, B-cell-depleted T cells, or PBMCs.

TCRdb keeps only in-frame clones here, not all; method: immunoSEQ multiplex PCR. The sample lists roughly 100,000 clones, less than 85% occurring once. The CDR3 covers 12 residues. The TCR comes from a woman aged 60-75 years with acute or convalescent COVID-19. The sample consisted of peripheral blood. The rearrangement joins TRBV21-1 to TRBJ2-7; the D call TRBD1 from the table was never checked on the DNA. TRBV21-1 is classified as a pseudogene. The CDR3 DNA reads as TGTGCCAGCAGCCCAGGGATCTACGAGCAGTACTTC. Encoded protein: CASSPGIYEQYF.